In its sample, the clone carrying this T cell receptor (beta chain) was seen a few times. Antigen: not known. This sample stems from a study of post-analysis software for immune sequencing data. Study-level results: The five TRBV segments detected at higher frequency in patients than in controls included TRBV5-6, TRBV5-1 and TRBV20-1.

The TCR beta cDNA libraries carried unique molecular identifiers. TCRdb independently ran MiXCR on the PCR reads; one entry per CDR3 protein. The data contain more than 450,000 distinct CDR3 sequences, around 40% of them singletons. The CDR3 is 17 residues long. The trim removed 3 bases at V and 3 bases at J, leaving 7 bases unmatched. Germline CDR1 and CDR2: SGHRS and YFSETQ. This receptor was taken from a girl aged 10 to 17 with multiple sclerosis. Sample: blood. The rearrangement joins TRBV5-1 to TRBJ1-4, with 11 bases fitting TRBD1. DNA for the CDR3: TGCGCCAGCAGCTCCGGGACAGGGGGTCCGGCTAATGAAAAACTGTTTTTT. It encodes CASSSGTGGPANEKLFF. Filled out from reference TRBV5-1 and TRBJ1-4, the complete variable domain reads KAGVTQTPRYLIKTRGQQVTLSCSPISGHRSVSWYQQTPGQGLQFLFEYFSETQRNKGNFPGRFSGRQFSNSRSEMNVSTLELGDSALYLCASSSGTGGPANEKLFFGSGTQLSVL.